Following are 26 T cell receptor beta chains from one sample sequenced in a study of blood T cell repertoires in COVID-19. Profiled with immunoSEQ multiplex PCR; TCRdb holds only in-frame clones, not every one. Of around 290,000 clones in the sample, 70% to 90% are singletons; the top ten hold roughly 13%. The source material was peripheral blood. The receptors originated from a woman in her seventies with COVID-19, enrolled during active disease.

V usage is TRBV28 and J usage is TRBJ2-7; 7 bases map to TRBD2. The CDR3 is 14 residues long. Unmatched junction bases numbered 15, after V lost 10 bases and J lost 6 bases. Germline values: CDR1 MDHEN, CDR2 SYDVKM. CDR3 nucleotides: TGTGCCACCGCCGAAGCGGGATCGTGGGTCGAGCAGTACTTC. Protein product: CATAEAGSWVEQYF.

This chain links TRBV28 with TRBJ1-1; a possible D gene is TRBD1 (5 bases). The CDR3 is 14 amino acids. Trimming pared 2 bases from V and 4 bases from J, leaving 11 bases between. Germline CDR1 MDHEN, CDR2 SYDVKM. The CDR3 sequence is CASSLPTVRTEAFF. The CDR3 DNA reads TGTGCCAGCAGTTTACCGACAGTGCGCACTGAAGCTTTCTTT. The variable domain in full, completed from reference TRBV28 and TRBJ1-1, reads DVKVTQSSRYLVKRTGEKVFLECVQDMDHENMFWYRQDPGLGLRLIYFSYDVKMKEKGDIPEGYSVSREKKERFSLILESASTNQTSMYLCASSLPTVRTEAFFGQGTRLTVV.

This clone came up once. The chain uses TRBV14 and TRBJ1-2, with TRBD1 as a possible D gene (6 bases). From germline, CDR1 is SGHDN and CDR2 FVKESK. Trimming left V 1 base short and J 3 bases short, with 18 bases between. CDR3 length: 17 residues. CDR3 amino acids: CASSQGRGLVKDYGYTF. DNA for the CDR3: TGTGCCAGCAGCCAAGGCAGGGGACTAGTTAAGGACTATGGCTACACCTTC.

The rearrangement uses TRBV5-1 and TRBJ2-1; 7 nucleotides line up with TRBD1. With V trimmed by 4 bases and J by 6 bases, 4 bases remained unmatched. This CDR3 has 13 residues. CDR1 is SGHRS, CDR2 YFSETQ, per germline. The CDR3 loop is CASSPGQRNEQFF. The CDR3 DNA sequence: TGCGCCAGCAGCCCGGGACAGCGCAATGAGCAGTTCTTC.

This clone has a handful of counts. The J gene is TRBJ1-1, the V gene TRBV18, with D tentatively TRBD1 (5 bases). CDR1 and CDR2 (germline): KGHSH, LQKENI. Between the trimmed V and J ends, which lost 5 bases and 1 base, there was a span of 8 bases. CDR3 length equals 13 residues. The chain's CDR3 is CASSSDRNTEAFF. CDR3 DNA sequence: TGTGCCAGCTCATCCGACAGGAACACTGAAGCTTTCTTT.

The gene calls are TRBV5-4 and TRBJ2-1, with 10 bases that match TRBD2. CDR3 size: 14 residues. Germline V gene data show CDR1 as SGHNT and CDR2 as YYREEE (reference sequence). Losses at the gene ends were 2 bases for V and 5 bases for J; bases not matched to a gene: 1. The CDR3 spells CASSFSGGNNEQFF. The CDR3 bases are TGTGCCAGCAGCTTTAGCGGGGGGAACAATGAGCAGTTCTTC.

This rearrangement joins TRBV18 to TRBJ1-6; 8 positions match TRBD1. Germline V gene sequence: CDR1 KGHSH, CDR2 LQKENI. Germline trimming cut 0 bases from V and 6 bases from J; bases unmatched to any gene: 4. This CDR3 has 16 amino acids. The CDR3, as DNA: TGTGCCAGCTCACCACCGCGGGACAGGCCTAATTCACCCCTCCACTTT. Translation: CASSPPRDRPNSPLHF.

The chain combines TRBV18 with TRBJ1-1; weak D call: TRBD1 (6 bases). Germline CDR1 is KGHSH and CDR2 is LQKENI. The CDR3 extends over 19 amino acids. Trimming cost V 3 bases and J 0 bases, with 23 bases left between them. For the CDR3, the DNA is TGTGCCAGCTCACCGCCCGCGTTCGAAGGGGGTGGATTGAACACTGAAGCTTTCTTT. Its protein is CASSPPAFEGGGLNTEAFF.

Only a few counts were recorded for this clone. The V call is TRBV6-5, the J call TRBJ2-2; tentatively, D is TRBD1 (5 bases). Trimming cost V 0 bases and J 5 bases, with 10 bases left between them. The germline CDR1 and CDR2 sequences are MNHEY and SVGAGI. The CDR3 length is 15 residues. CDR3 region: CASSYSVGRTGELFF. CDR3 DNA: TGTGCCAGCAGTTACTCTGTGGGGCGGACCGGGGAGCTGTTTTTT.

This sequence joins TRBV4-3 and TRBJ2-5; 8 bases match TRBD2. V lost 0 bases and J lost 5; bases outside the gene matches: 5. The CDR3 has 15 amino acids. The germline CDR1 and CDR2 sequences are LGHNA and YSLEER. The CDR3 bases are TGCGCCAGCAGCCAAGATCGGGGGGGAGGGGAGACCCAGTACTTC. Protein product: CASSQDRGGGETQYF.

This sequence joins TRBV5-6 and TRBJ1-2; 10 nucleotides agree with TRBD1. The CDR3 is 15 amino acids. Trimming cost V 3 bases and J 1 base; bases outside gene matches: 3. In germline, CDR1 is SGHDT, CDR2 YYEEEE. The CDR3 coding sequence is TGTGCCAGCAGCTCCCGGGACAGGGGTAACTATGGCTACACCTTC. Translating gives CASSSRDRGNYGYTF.

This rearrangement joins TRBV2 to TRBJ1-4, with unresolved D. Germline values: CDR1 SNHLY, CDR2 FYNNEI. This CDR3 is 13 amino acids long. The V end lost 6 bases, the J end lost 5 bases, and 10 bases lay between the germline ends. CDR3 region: CASRGRVNEKLFF. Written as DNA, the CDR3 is TGTGCCAGCAGAGGGAGGGTCAATGAAAAACTGTTTTTT.

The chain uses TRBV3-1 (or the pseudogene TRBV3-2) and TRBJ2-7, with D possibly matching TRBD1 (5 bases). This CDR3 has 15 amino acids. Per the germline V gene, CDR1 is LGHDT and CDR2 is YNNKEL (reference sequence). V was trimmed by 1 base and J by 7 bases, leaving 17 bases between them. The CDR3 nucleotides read TGTGCCAGCAGCCAAGTTGGGGCCCGGATGGGGGAGCAGTACTTC. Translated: CASSQVGARMGEQYF.

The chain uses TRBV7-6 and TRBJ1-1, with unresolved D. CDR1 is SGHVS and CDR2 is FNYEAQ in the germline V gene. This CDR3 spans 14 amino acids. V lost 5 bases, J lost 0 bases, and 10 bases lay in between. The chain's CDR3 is CASSVQPMNTEAFF. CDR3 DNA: TGTGCCAGCAGCGTACAGCCCATGAACACTGAAGCTTTCTTT. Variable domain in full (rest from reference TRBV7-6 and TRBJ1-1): GAGVSQSPRYKVTKRGQDVALRCDPISGHVSLYWYRQALGQGPEFLTYFNYEAQQDKSGLPNDRFSAERPEGSISTLTIQRTEQRDSAMYRCASSVQPMNTEAFFGQGTRLTVV.

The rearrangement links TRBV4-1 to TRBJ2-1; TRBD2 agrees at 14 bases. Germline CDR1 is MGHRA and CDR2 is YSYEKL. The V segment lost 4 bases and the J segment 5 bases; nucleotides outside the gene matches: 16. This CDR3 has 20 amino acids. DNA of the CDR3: TGCGCCAGCAGCCCCCTGGGGGGACTAGCGGGGGCCGACAGGGACAATGAGCAGTTCTTC. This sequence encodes CASSPLGGLAGADRDNEQFF.

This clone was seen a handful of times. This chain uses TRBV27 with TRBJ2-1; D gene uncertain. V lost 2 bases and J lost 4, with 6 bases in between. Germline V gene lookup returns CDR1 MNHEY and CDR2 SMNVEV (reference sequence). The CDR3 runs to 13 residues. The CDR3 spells CASSLSLYNEQFF. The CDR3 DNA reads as TGTGCCAGCAGTTTAAGCCTTTACAATGAGCAGTTCTTC.

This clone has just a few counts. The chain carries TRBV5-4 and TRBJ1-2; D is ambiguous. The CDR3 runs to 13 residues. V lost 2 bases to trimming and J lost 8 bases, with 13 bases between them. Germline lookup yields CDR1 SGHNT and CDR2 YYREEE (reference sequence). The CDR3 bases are TGTGCCAGCAGCTTAGCGAGGGTTGAGGGCTACACCTTC. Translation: CASSLARVEGYTF.

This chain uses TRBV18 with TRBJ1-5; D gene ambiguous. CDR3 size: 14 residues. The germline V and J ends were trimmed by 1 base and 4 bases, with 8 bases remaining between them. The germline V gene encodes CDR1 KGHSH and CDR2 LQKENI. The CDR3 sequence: CASSPQRGNQPQHF. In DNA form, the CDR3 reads TGTGCCAGCTCACCACAACGCGGGAATCAGCCCCAGCATTTT.

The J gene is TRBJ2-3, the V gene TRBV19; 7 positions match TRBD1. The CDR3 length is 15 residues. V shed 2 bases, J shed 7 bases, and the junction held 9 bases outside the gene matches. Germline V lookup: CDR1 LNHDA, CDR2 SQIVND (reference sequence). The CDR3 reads CASSISGQPPNTQYF. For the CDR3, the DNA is TGTGCCAGTAGTATATCGGGACAGCCCCCAAATACGCAGTATTTT.

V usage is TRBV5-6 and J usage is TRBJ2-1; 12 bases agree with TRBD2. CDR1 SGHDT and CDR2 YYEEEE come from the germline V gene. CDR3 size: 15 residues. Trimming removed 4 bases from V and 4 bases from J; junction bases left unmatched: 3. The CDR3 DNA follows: TGTGCCAGCAGCCTCACTAGCGGGGGGTACAATGAGCAGTTCTTC. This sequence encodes CASSLTSGGYNEQFF.

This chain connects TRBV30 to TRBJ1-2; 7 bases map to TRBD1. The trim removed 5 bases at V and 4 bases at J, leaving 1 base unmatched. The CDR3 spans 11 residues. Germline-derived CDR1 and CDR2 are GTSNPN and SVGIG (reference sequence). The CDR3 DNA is TGTGCCTGGCGGACAGGCTATGGCTACACCTTC. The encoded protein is CAWRTGYGYTF.

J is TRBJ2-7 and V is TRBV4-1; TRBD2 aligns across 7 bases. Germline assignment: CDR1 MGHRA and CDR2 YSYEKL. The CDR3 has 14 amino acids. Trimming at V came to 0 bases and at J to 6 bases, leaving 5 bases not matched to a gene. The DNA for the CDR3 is TGCGCCAGCAGCCAAGATCGACTAGCCCCCGAGCAGTACTTC. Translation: CASSQDRLAPEQYF.

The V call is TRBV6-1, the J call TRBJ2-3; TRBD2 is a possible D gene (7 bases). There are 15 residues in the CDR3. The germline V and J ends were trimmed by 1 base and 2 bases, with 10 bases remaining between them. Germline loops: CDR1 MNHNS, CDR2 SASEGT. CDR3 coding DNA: TGTGCCAGCAGTGAAGGGGGGGGCGCCACAGATACGCAGTATTTT. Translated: CASSEGGGATDTQYF.

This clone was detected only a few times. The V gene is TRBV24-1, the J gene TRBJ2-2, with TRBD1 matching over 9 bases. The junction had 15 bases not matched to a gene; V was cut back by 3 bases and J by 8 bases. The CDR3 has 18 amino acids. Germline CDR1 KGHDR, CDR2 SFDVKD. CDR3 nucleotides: TGTGCCACCAGTGATGGGCAGACGGGACAGGGCTCCCGGGGGGAGCTGTTTTTT. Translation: CATSDGQTGQGSRGELFF.

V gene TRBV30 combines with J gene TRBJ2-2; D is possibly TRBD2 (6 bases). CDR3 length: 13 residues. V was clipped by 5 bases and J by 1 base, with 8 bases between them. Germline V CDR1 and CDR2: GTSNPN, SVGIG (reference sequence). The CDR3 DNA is TGTGCCTGGGGGGGGAGGAACACCGGGGAGCTGTTTTTT. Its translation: CAWGGRNTGELFF.

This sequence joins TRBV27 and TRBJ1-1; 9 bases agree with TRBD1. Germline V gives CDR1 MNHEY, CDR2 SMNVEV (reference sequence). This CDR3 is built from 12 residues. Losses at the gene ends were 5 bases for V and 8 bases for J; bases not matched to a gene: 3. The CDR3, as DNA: TGTGCCAGCAGTAGAGGGACAGGGGAAGCTTTCTTT. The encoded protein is CASSRGTGEAFF.